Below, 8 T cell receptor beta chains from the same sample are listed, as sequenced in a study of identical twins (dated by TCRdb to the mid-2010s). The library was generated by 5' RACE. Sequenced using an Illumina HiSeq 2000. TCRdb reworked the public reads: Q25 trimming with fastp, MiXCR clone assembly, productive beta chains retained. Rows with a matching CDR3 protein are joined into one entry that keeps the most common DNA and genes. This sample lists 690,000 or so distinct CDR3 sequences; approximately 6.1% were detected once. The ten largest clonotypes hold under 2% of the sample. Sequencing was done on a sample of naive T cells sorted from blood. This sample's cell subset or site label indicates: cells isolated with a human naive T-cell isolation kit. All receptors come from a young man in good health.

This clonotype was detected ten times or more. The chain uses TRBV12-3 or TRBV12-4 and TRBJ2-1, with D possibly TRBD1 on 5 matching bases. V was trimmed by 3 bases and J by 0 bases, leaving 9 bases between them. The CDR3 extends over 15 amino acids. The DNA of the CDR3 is TGTGCCAGCAGTTTGGGGCTAGGCTCCTACAATGAGCAGTTCTTC. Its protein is CASSLGLGSYNEQFF.

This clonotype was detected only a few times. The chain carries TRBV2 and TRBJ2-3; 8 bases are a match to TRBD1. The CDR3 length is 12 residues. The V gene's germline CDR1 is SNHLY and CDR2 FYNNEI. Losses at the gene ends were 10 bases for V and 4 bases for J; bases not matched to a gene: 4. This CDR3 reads CANPDRADTQYF. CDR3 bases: TGTGCCAACCCGGACAGGGCAGATACGCAGTATTTT.

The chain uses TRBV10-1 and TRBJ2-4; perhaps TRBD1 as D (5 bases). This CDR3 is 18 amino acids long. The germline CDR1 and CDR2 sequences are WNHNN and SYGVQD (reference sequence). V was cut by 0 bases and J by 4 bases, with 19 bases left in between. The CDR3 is CASSESRTFPQGKNIQYF. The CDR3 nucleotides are TGCGCCAGCAGTGAGTCGAGGACATTTCCCCAGGGAAAAAACATTCAGTACTTC.

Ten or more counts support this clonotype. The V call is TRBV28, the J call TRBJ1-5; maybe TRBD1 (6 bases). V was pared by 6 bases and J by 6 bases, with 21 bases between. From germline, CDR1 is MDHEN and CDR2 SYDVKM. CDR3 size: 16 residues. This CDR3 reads CASRQGSAGSGQPQHF. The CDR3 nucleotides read TGTGCCAGCAGGCAGGGGTCGGCAGGGTCAGGTCAGCCCCAGCATTTT.

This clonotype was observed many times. CDR3 in DNA: TGCGCCAGCAGCACACAAGATGAAGCCAAAAACATTCAGTACTTC. It encodes CASSTQDEAKNIQYF. V is TRBV5-1 and J is TRBJ2-4; D gene uncertain. This CDR3 comprises 15 residues. CDR1 and CDR2 (germline): SGHRS, YFSETQ. Trimming took 4 bases from V and 0 from J, leaving 11 bases between them.

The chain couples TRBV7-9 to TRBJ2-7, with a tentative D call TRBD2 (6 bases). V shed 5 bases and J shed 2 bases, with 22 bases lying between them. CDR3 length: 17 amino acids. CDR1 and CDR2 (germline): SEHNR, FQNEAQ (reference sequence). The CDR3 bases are TGTGCCAGCAGCCCCAGGTCCGTTGGGCGGGGCACCTACGAGCAGTACTTC. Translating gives CASSPRSVGRGTYEQYF. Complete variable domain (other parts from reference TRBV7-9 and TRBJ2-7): DTGVSQNPRHKITKRGQNVTFRCDPISEHNRLYWYRQTLGQGPEFLTYFQNEAQLEKSRLLSDRFSAERPKGSFSTLEIQRTEQGDSAMYLCASSPRSVGRGTYEQYFGPGTRLTVT.

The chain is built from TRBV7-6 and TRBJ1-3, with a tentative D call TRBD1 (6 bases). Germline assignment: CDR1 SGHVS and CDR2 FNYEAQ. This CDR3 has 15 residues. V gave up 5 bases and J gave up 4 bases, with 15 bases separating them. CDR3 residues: CASSPNRAEGNTIYF. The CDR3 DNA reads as TGTGCCAGCAGCCCTAACAGGGCTGAGGGAAACACCATATATTTT.

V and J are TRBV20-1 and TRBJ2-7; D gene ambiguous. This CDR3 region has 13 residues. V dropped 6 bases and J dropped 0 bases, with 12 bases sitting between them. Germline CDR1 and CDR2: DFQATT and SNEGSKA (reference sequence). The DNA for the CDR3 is TGCAGTGCCCTCAAGACGGACTCCTACGAGCAGTACGTC. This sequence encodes CSALKTDSYEQYV.